These T cell receptor beta chains were read from a single sample in a study of cytomegalovirus exposure and HLA in healthy donors. Sequencing used immunoSEQ multiplex PCR; TCRdb keeps in-frame clones, though not all of them. The repertoire holds 200,000 to 250,000 clones, with almost 80% as singletons. Specimen: PBMCs. The receptors derive from a male donor in good health and CMV-seronegative. Both conserved end residues are part of each CDR3. The D gene is left open where the match is weak. Where a row states a size, it is once, few, many or the class of an expanded clone; other rows omit it.

d_call: -; v_call: TRBV7-2; clone_size: -; j_call: TRBJ2-7; cdr3_nt: TGTGCCAGCAGCTCTTACGCCGCGGTACGAGGGCAGTACTTC; cdr3_aa: CASSSYAAVRGQYF
d_call: TRBD1; v_call: TRBV5-5; clone_size: -; j_call: TRBJ2-7; cdr3_nt: TGTGCCAGCAGCTTGGCAGGGGGAGAACACTACGAGCAGTACTTC; cdr3_aa: CASSLAGGEHYEQYF
d_call: -; v_call: TRBV2; clone_size: -; j_call: TRBJ2-5; cdr3_nt: TGTGCCAGCAGCCTAGCCGTAGAGACCCAGTACTTC; cdr3_aa: CASSLAVETQYF
d_call: -; v_call: TRBV14; clone_size: -; j_call: TRBJ2-7; cdr3_nt: TGTGCCAGCAGCCGAGACGGTTGGAGAACCGATGACGAGCAGTACTTC; cdr3_aa: CASSRDGWRTDDEQYF
d_call: -; v_call: TRBV7-2; clone_size: -; j_call: TRBJ1-6; cdr3_nt: TGTGCCAGCAGCTTAAGTTCAGGGATCAATTCACCCCTCCACTTT; cdr3_aa: CASSLSSGINSPLHF
d_call: -; v_call: TRBV4-2; clone_size: few; j_call: TRBJ2-1; cdr3_nt: TGTGCCAGCAGCCAAGATAGCGGACCCAATTACAATGAGCAGTTCTTC; cdr3_aa: CASSQDSGPNYNEQFF
d_call: TRBD2; v_call: TRBV7-9; clone_size: -; j_call: TRBJ2-1; cdr3_nt: TGTGCCAGCAGCCCGACTAGCGGTTACAATGAGCAGTTCTTC; cdr3_aa: CASSPTSGYNEQFF
d_call: TRBD1; v_call: TRBV15; clone_size: -; j_call: TRBJ2-1; cdr3_nt: TGTGCCACCAGCATACCACAGGGGTTTAAGTCCTACAATGAGCAGTTCTTC; cdr3_aa: CATSIPQGFKSYNEQFF
d_call: -; v_call: TRBV5-1; clone_size: once; j_call: TRBJ2-3; cdr3_nt: TGCGCCAGCAGCCCCGGGACTGCCTCCGATACGCAGTATTTT; cdr3_aa: CASSPGTASDTQYF
d_call: -; v_call: TRBV7-9; clone_size: -; j_call: TRBJ2-1; cdr3_nt: TGTGCCAGCAGCCCACGGGGGGCGGGGTTGAATGAGCAGTTCTTC; cdr3_aa: CASSPRGAGLNEQFF
d_call: -; v_call: TRBV6-4; clone_size: -; j_call: TRBJ2-5; cdr3_nt: TGTGCCGGCAGTGCGGGAATGGAAGAGACCCAGTACTTC; cdr3_aa: CAGSAGMEETQYF
d_call: TRBD1; v_call: TRBV11-2; clone_size: -; j_call: TRBJ2-5; cdr3_nt: TGTGCCAGCAGCTTAAACAGGGGGCGGGAGACCCAGTACTTC; cdr3_aa: CASSLNRGRETQYF
d_call: -; v_call: TRBV9; clone_size: -; j_call: TRBJ2-1; cdr3_nt: TGTGCCAGCAGCGTTACTAGCAGCTCCTACAATGAGCAGTTCTTC; cdr3_aa: CASSVTSSSYNEQFF
d_call: -; v_call: TRBV6-1; clone_size: -; j_call: TRBJ2-1; cdr3_nt: TGTGCCAGCAGTGAGTTTGCGGGGCAGGGCAGCGGTGAGCAGTTCTTC; cdr3_aa: CASSEFAGQGSGEQFF
d_call: -; v_call: TRBV27; clone_size: -; j_call: TRBJ2-7; cdr3_nt: TGTGCCAGCACAATCCGTCTGGGGCCGTACGAGCAGTACTTC; cdr3_aa: CASTIRLGPYEQYF
d_call: -; v_call: TRBV1; clone_size: -; j_call: TRBJ2-1; cdr3_nt: TGCACCAGCAGCCAAGATCAAAAACTCGGGAACAATGAGCAGTTCTTC; cdr3_aa: CTSSQDQKLGNNEQFF
d_call: -; v_call: TRBV6-6; clone_size: -; j_call: TRBJ2-1; cdr3_nt: TGTGCCAGCAGTTATGGGGCCAATGAGCAGTTCTTC; cdr3_aa: CASSYGANEQFF
d_call: TRBD2; v_call: TRBV19; clone_size: -; j_call: TRBJ2-7; cdr3_nt: TGTGCCAGTAGTATTGGTCTAGCGGGAGCGGGGCCTATCGAGCAGTACTTC; cdr3_aa: CASSIGLAGAGPIEQYF
d_call: TRBD2; v_call: TRBV4-2; clone_size: -; j_call: TRBJ2-3; cdr3_nt: TGTGCCAGCAGCCAAGAAAGGCTAGCGGGAGGGCCTACAGATACGCAGTATTTT; cdr3_aa: CASSQERLAGGPTDTQYF
d_call: TRBD1; v_call: TRBV5-8; clone_size: -; j_call: TRBJ1-2; cdr3_nt: TGTGCCAGCAGCGGACGACAGGGTAACTATGGCTACACCTTC; cdr3_aa: CASSGRQGNYGYTF
d_call: -; v_call: TRBV19; clone_size: -; j_call: TRBJ2-7; cdr3_nt: TGTGCCAGTAGGGAGCGGGCCACGTACTACGAGCAGTACTTC; cdr3_aa: CASRERATYYEQYF
d_call: TRBD1; v_call: TRBV27; clone_size: -; j_call: TRBJ1-2; cdr3_nt: TGTGCCAGCAGTTTTACAGGGGGAGACTATGGCTACACCTTC; cdr3_aa: CASSFTGGDYGYTF
d_call: TRBD1; v_call: TRBV5-4; clone_size: -; j_call: TRBJ2-5; cdr3_nt: TGTGCCAGCAGCTGGACGGGACAGGCATTCCAAGAGACCCAGTACTTC; cdr3_aa: CASSWTGQAFQETQYF
d_call: -; v_call: TRBV7-8; clone_size: -; j_call: TRBJ2-7; cdr3_nt: TGTGCCAGCAGCCCAATGACAGGTCGGGTTCAGGGCGAGCAGTACTTC; cdr3_aa: CASSPMTGRVQGEQYF
d_call: -; v_call: TRBV5-8; clone_size: -; j_call: TRBJ2-3; cdr3_nt: TGTGCCAGCAGCTTGGATTATTCGGGGTTTGAGACAGATACGCAGTATTTT; cdr3_aa: CASSLDYSGFETDTQYF
d_call: -; v_call: TRBV28; clone_size: -; j_call: TRBJ1-1; cdr3_nt: TGTGCCAGCAAAATAGGAGGTTACACTGAAGCTTTCTTT; cdr3_aa: CASKIGGYTEAFF
d_call: -; v_call: TRBV5-1; clone_size: -; j_call: TRBJ2-5; cdr3_nt: TGCGCCAGCAGCTCGGGAGTTTGGGAGACCCAGTACTTC; cdr3_aa: CASSSGVWETQYF
d_call: TRBD1; v_call: TRBV28; clone_size: -; j_call: TRBJ2-3; cdr3_nt: TGTGCCAGCAGTTCTCCGACAGGGGGCGGAGGAGATACGCAGTATTTT; cdr3_aa: CASSSPTGGGGDTQYF
d_call: TRBD1; v_call: TRBV4-1; clone_size: -; j_call: TRBJ1-4; cdr3_nt: TGCGCCAGCAGCCCCGGGACAGGGGGCGCCGCCGGTGAAAAACTGTTTTTT; cdr3_aa: CASSPGTGGAAGEKLFF
d_call: TRBD1; v_call: TRBV5-8; clone_size: once; j_call: TRBJ1-2; cdr3_nt: TGTGCCAGCAGCTTGCTCGGTTCCACAGGGGGCTTTGTCGGCTACACCTTC; cdr3_aa: CASSLLGSTGGFVGYTF
d_call: TRBD2; v_call: TRBV4-1; clone_size: -; j_call: TRBJ2-4; cdr3_nt: TGCGCCAGCAGCCCCAGGACTAGCGGGGGTAAGGACATTCAGTACTTC; cdr3_aa: CASSPRTSGGKDIQYF
d_call: TRBD2; v_call: TRBV4-1; clone_size: -; j_call: TRBJ2-7; cdr3_nt: TGCGCCAGCAGCCTCCTCCCCGGGACTAGCGGGAGTTTCAACGAGCAGTACTTC; cdr3_aa: CASSLLPGTSGSFNEQYF
d_call: -; v_call: TRBV27; clone_size: -; j_call: TRBJ2-7; cdr3_nt: TGTGCCAGCAGCCCTATGGCCGGGTCACGAAACGAGCAGTACTTC; cdr3_aa: CASSPMAGSRNEQYF
d_call: -; v_call: TRBV6-6; clone_size: -; j_call: TRBJ1-1; cdr3_nt: TGTGCCAGCAGTTATGAGGAAGACACTGAAGCTTTCTTT; cdr3_aa: CASSYEEDTEAFF
d_call: -; v_call: TRBV5-1; clone_size: -; j_call: TRBJ2-1; cdr3_nt: TGCGCCAGCAGTCTGAGCCCATCCAACAATGAGCAGTTCTTC; cdr3_aa: CASSLSPSNNEQFF
d_call: TRBD2; v_call: TRBV19; clone_size: -; j_call: TRBJ2-1; cdr3_nt: TGTGCCAGTAGTATGGGTAGCGGGATCATGAATGAGCAGTTCTTC; cdr3_aa: CASSMGSGIMNEQFF
d_call: TRBD2; v_call: TRBV2; clone_size: few; j_call: TRBJ2-7; cdr3_nt: TGTGCCAGCAACGATCGGACTAGCGGGACATACGAGCAGTACTTC; cdr3_aa: CASNDRTSGTYEQYF
d_call: -; v_call: TRBV9; clone_size: -; j_call: TRBJ2-1; cdr3_nt: TGTGCCAGCAGCGTAGGAGGCGAGCAGTTCTTC; cdr3_aa: CASSVGGEQFF
d_call: -; v_call: TRBV5-1; clone_size: -; j_call: TRBJ2-1; cdr3_nt: TGCGCCAGCAGCTTGAAAGCGCAAAGCTCCTACAATGAGCAGTTCTTC; cdr3_aa: CASSLKAQSSYNEQFF
d_call: TRBD2; v_call: TRBV6-4; clone_size: few; j_call: TRBJ2-2; cdr3_nt: TGTGCCAGCAGTGACTCGCCTAGCGGTTCAATCGGGGAGCTGTTTTTT; cdr3_aa: CASSDSPSGSIGELFF
d_call: -; v_call: TRBV5-4; clone_size: few; j_call: TRBJ2-1; cdr3_nt: TGTGCCAGCAGCTTGGGGGTCGGTAGCTTTAGTGAGCAGTTCTTC; cdr3_aa: CASSLGVGSFSEQFF
d_call: TRBD2; v_call: TRBV6-1; clone_size: -; j_call: TRBJ2-1; cdr3_nt: TGTGCCAGCAGGACAAGCGGGAGGACATACAATGAGCAGTTCTTC; cdr3_aa: CASRTSGRTYNEQFF
d_call: -; v_call: TRBV28; clone_size: -; j_call: TRBJ1-2; cdr3_nt: TGTGCCAGCAGTCCACGGACAGTCGATGGCTACACCTTC; cdr3_aa: CASSPRTVDGYTF
d_call: -; v_call: TRBV21-1; clone_size: -; j_call: TRBJ1-5; cdr3_nt: TGTGCCAGCAGCAATCCCTTGGGACACTCGATTAGCAATCAGCCCCAGCATTTT; cdr3_aa: CASSNPLGHSISNQPQHF
d_call: TRBD1; v_call: TRBV10-2; clone_size: few; j_call: TRBJ2-3; cdr3_nt: TGCGCCAGCAGCGGACAGGGTGGAACAGATACGCAGTATTTT; cdr3_aa: CASSGQGGTDTQYF